Each of the 26 T cell receptor beta chains below was sequenced from the same sample in a study of blood T cells in healthy people across ages. It was with a sample-barcoded 5' primer and a J-beta primer mix that a second PCR of about 7 to 12 cycles was run. TCRdb reprocessed the 5' RACE reads via MiXCR and lists one record per CDR3 protein. The table shows over 450,000 distinct CDR3 sequences, with more than 20% occurring only once. This sample also belongs to another study, concerning T cells of mothers and their children.

Input material: blood. These receptors all stem from a boy younger than 18 in good health.

The V gene is TRBV20-1, the J gene TRBJ2-1; tentatively, D is TRBD2 (5 bases). Trimming shortened V by 0 bases and J by 7 bases, and 13 bases separated the two germline ends. This CDR3 region has 14 residues. Germline loops: CDR1 DFQATT, CDR2 SNEGSKA (reference sequence). As DNA, the CDR3 is TGCAGTGCTAGAGATACCGGGGAGAGGAATGAGCAGTTCTTC. It specifies CSARDTGERNEQFF.

The CDR3 DNA reads as TGTGCCAGCAGTTACTCGGGGGCCGGAGATACGCAGTATTTT. Its translation: CASSYSGAGDTQYF. The chain recombines TRBV6-6 with TRBJ2-3; D perhaps matches TRBD1 (6 bases). Germline V gene data show CDR1 as MNHNY and CDR2 as SVGAGI (reference sequence). Between the trimmed V and J ends, which lost 0 bases and 5 bases, there was a span of 9 bases. This CDR3 is built from 14 residues.

This CDR3 reads CASSSTIAGGKNIQYF. In DNA form, the CDR3 reads TGTGCCAGCAGCTCAACCATAGCGGGAGGGAAAAACATTCAGTACTTC. The rearrangement uses TRBV7-9 and TRBJ2-4, with 11 bases identical to TRBD2. The V segment lost 4 bases and the J segment 4 bases; nucleotides outside the gene matches: 6. The germline gives CDR1 SEHNR, CDR2 FQNEAQ (reference sequence). This CDR3 region has 16 residues.

The V and J genes are TRBV28 and TRBJ1-4; tentative D call: TRBD1 (6 bases). Germline V gene sequence: CDR1 MDHEN, CDR2 SYDVKM. V lost 10 bases, J lost 8 bases, and 20 bases lay in between. This CDR3 has 14 residues. The CDR3 reads CAISGGHEREKLFF. In nucleotides, the CDR3 is TGTGCCATCAGCGGGGGACACGAAAGGGAAAAACTGTTTTTT.

The V and J genes are TRBV18 and TRBJ2-5, with D uncertain. The CDR3 contains 12 residues. Trimming cost V 2 bases and J 5 bases, with 6 bases left between them. In germline, CDR1 is KGHSH, CDR2 LQKENI. Written as DNA, the CDR3 is TGTGCCAGCTCACCAGGGATGGAGACCCAGTACTTC. This translates into CASSPGMETQYF.

V is TRBV20-1 and J is TRBJ2-4; D remains unclear. CDR3 length equals 14 residues. CDR1 and CDR2 (germline): DFQATT, SNEGSKA (reference sequence). Trimming took off 0 bases at V and 9 bases at J, with 15 bases between the two ends. The CDR3 region is CSARDDPGRSIQYF. The CDR3 coding sequence is TGCAGTGCTAGAGATGACCCCGGGCGAAGCATTCAGTACTTC.

The chain has TRBV2 and TRBJ1-5; the D is unclear. The germline V gene encodes CDR1 SNHLY and CDR2 FYNNEI. V was pared by 6 bases and J by 0 bases, with 12 bases between. The CDR3 loop spans 15 amino acids. DNA of the CDR3: TGTGCCAGCAGCCCTGGACCGAGTAGCAATCAGCCCCAGCATTTT. This translates into CASSPGPSSNQPQHF.

This clonotype has a handful of counts. The rearrangement joins TRBV5-5 to TRBJ1-5; no firm D call. V lost 4 bases and J 0 bases, leaving 8 bases between the germline ends. This CDR3 is 14 amino acids long. Germline lookup yields CDR1 SGHKS and CDR2 YYEKEE (reference sequence). For the CDR3, the DNA is TGTGCCAGCAGCAAGTCTTATAGCAATCAGCCCCAGCATTTT. Translated, it gives CASSKSYSNQPQHF. Variable domain in full (rest from reference TRBV5-5 and TRBJ1-5): DAGVTQSPTHLIKTRGQQVTLRCSPISGHKSVSWYQQVLGQGPQFIFQYYEKEERGRGNFPDRFSARQFPNYSSELNVNALLLGDSALYLCASSKSYSNQPQHFGDGTRLSIL.

This clonotype has at least ten counts. V is TRBV4-1 and J is TRBJ2-3, with 7 bases lining up with TRBD2. The length of the CDR3 is 17 residues. The ends lost 0 bases at V and 0 bases at J; junction bases unmatched: 6. Per germline, CDR1 MGHRA and CDR2 YSYEKL. The CDR3 DNA follows: TGCGCCAGCAGCCAAGATCGTCCTAGCGGTAGCACAGATACGCAGTATTTT. The encoded protein is CASSQDRPSGSTDTQYF.

The chain couples TRBV10-3 to TRBJ1-1, with a tentative D call TRBD1 (5 bases). This CDR3 is built from 17 residues. CDR1 and CDR2 from the germline V gene are ENHRY and SYGVKD. V was pared by 7 bases and J by 1 base, with 22 bases between. CDR3 sequence reads: CAITAGAISQKNTEAFF. CDR3 bases: TGTGCCATCACTGCCGGGGCCATCAGCCAAAAGAACACTGAAGCTTTCTTT.

This clonotype has ten or more counts. The chain uses TRBV12-3 or TRBV12-4 and TRBJ1-2; D not resolved. Trimming pared 5 bases from V and 4 bases from J, leaving 11 bases between. The CDR3 covers 13 residues. The CDR3 region is CASSPAVTYGYTF. CDR3 sequence (DNA): TGTGCCAGCAGTCCAGCCGTGACCTATGGCTACACCTTC.

This clonotype has just one count. The chain couples TRBV5-1 to TRBJ1-1, with 7 nucleotides matching TRBD1. The J segment lost 4 bases and the V segment lost 4 bases, leaving 10 bases of the junction unmatched. CDR3 size: 15 residues. Germline CDR1 and CDR2: SGHRS and YFSETQ. The DNA of the CDR3 is TGCGCCAGCAGCCCCCCTTTGACAGGGATCACTGAAGCTTTCTTT. Translating it yields CASSPPLTGITEAFF.

V is TRBV28 and J is TRBJ2-7; a possible D gene is TRBD1 (6 bases). Looked up from germline, CDR1 is MDHEN and CDR2 is SYDVKM. The CDR3 extends over 16 amino acids. V lost 6 bases to trimming and J lost 2 bases, with 20 bases between them. CDR3: CASRHETGTQAYEQYF. The CDR3 DNA follows: TGTGCCAGCAGACACGAGACCGGGACACAGGCCTACGAGCAGTACTTC.

This clonotype was recorded a few times. The V call is TRBV4-3, the J call TRBJ1-1; possibly TRBD1 for D (5 bases). The CDR3 loop spans 14 amino acids. Between the trimmed V and J ends, which lost 5 bases and 5 bases, there was a span of 15 bases. The germline gives CDR1 LGHNA, CDR2 YSLEER. CDR3 DNA sequence: TGCGCCAGCAGCTGGTGGAGGGGTGGGACTGAAGCTTTCTTT. Protein: CASSWWRGGTEAFF.

The gene calls are TRBV7-2 and TRBJ2-3; the D is unclear. V gave up 5 bases and J gave up 3 bases, with 12 bases separating them. CDR1 and CDR2 from the germline V gene are SGHTA and FQGNSA. The CDR3 has 14 amino acids. This CDR3 is CASSPESRTDTQYF. DNA of the CDR3: TGTGCCAGCAGCCCCGAGAGTCGGACAGATACGCAGTATTTT.

Ten or more counts support this clonotype. This chain links TRBV4-3 with TRBJ2-1; 8 nucleotides match TRBD2. The CDR3 contains 17 residues. Germline trimming cut 1 base from V and 0 bases from J; bases unmatched to any gene: 5. The germline V gene has CDR1 LGHNA and CDR2 YSLEER. The chain's CDR3 is CASSQVSAGGSYNEQFF. In nucleotides, the CDR3 is TGCGCCAGCAGCCAAGTCAGTGCGGGGGGCTCCTACAATGAGCAGTTCTTC.

The J gene is TRBJ2-5, the V gene TRBV20-1, with a possible D match to TRBD2 (6 bases). The CDR3 length is 12 residues. V shed 6 bases and J shed 5 bases, with 13 bases lying between them. Germline V gene sequence: CDR1 DFQATT, CDR2 SNEGSKA (reference sequence). The CDR3 DNA reads as TGCAGTGCCAACCGACTAGTGGAGACCCAGTACTTC. It specifies CSANRLVETQYF.

This clonotype has just a few counts. This sequence joins TRBV7-2 and TRBJ2-3; no clear D gene. Germline-derived CDR1 and CDR2 are SGHTA and FQGNSA. Trimming shortened V by 3 bases and J by 0 bases, and 7 bases separated the two germline ends. This CDR3 comprises 14 residues. The CDR3 DNA follows: TGTGCCAGCAGCTTCCAGCCTAGCACAGATACGCAGTATTTT. Amino acid sequence: CASSFQPSTDTQYF.

This clonotype was observed a few times. The V gene is TRBV24-1, the J gene TRBJ2-1, with 7 bases lining up with TRBD1. Germline CDR1 reads KGHDR; CDR2 reads SFDVKD. CDR3 length: 15 residues. V was clipped by 5 bases and J by 5 bases; unmatched bases: 8. CDR3 sequence: CATSGQGALDNEQFF. As DNA, the CDR3 is TGTGCCACCAGTGGACAGGGTGCCCTCGACAATGAGCAGTTCTTC.

This clonotype was observed a handful of times. The junction departs from germline at one end; a sequencing error may be responsible. V gene TRBV20-1 combines with J gene TRBJ2-1; no reliable D call. The CDR3 runs to 12 residues. From germline, CDR1 is DFQATT and CDR2 SNEGSKA (reference sequence). Written as DNA, the CDR3 is TGCAGTGGCGGAAACTCCTACAATGAGCGGTTCTTC. This sequence encodes CSGGNSYNERFF.

The chain carries TRBV27 and TRBJ2-7; D might be TRBD2 (6 bases). This CDR3 is 14 amino acids long. The V end was cut by 3 bases, the J end by 2 bases, with 11 bases between. CDR1 and CDR2 from the germline V gene are MNHEY and SMNVEV (reference sequence). The CDR3 sequence is CASSFRGRPYEQYF. DNA of the CDR3: TGTGCCAGCAGTTTTCGGGGGAGGCCCTACGAGCAGTACTTC.

The sample holds many counts of this clonotype. This chain connects TRBV7-2 to TRBJ2-1; the D is unclear. Germline CDR1 is SGHTA and CDR2 is FQGNSA. This CDR3 has 11 amino acids. Trimming cost V 2 bases and J 8 bases, with 4 bases left between them. Here the CDR3 DNA reads TGTGCCAGCAGCTTATCCGATGAGCAGTTCTTC. Its translation: CASSLSDEQFF.

This clonotype was detected many times. This chain joins TRBV5-1 and TRBJ2-1; 8 bases are a match to TRBD1. Per germline, CDR1 SGHRS and CDR2 YFSETQ. J gave up 8 bases and V 0 bases, and 4 bases lay outside the gene matches. The CDR3 totals 14 residues. The CDR3 bases are TGCGCCAGCAGCTTGGTCCAGGGGGCCTATGAGCAGTTCTTC. Amino acids: CASSLVQGAYEQFF.

Only a few counts were recorded for this clonotype. V usage is TRBV3-1 and J usage is TRBJ2-5, with a tentative D call TRBD2 (6 bases). The CDR3 loop spans 14 amino acids. The germline CDR1 and CDR2 sequences are LGHDT and YNNKEL (reference sequence). Trimming pared 2 bases from V and 3 bases from J, leaving 10 bases between. CDR3 region: CASSQSLAEETQYF. CDR3 DNA sequence: TGTGCCAGCAGCCAATCACTAGCAGAAGAGACCCAGTACTTC.

This clonotype was detected a few times. The chain combines TRBV12-3 or TRBV12-4 with TRBJ1-5; tentative D call: TRBD1 (5 bases). The CDR3 is made up of 18 amino acids. Trimming left V 9 bases short and J 0 bases short, with 24 bases between. The CDR3 DNA reads TGTGCCAGGACAGTTCTCCGTCCAACCGAATATAGCAATCAGCCCCAGCATTTT. Protein: CARTVLRPTEYSNQPQHF.

CDR3 DNA: TGTGCCAGCAGCGTAGGCGGGGGTCCTTACAATGAGCAGTTCTTC. Translation gives CASSVGGGPYNEQFF. This sequence joins TRBV9 and TRBJ2-5; the match to TRBD2 covers 7 bases. Gene TRBJ2-1 matches the end of the DNA better, so the J call may be wrong. The CDR3 covers 15 residues. Germline CDR1 and CDR2: SGDLS and YYNGEE.